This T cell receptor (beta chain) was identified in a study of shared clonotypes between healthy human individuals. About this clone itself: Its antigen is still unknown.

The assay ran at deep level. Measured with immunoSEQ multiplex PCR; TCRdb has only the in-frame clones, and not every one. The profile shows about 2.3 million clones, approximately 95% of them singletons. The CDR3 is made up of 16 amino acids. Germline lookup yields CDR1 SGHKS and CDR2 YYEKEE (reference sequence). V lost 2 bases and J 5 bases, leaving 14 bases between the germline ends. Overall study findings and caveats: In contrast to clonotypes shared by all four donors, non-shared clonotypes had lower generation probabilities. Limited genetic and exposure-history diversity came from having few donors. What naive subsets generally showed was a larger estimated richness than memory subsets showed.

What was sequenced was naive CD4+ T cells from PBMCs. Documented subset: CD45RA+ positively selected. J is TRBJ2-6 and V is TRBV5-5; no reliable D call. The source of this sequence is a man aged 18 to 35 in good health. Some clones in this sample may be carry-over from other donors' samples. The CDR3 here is CASSLGLWGRANVLTF. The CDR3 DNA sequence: TGTGCCAGCAGCTTAGGGTTATGGGGAAGGGCCAACGTCCTGACTTTC.